In this sample, the clone carrying this T cell receptor (beta chain) turned up many times. What it recognizes is unknown. The data originate from a study of regulatory T cells in long-lasting Graves disease. General observations from the study: Newly diagnosed patients shared about a thousand public clonotypes; persistent patients shared 2,500 to 3,000. TRBV28, TRBJ1-2 and TRBJ2-5 were segments that persistent disease favored. Accuracy might have suffered from few samples.

HTBI primers from iRepertoire and Arm-PCR of CDR3 regions yielded the TCR beta libraries. TCRdb redid the calling of the multiplex PCR reads with MiXCR, one entry per CDR3 protein. Among 200,000 to 250,000 distinct CDR3 sequences listed, approximately 18% were seen once. This sample's time point: newly diagnosed GD, antithyroid drugs for less than 3 months. Extracted PBMC RNA gave rise to the TCR library. CDR3 length: 14 amino acids. V lost 5 bases and J lost 5; bases outside the gene matches: 5. This sample also belongs to another study, concerning T cells in Graves' hyperthyroidism and ophthalmopathy. That report adds: Initially, a first-round RT-PCR of the TCR CDR3 employed the HTBI primer set.

V usage is TRBV12-3 or TRBV12-4 and J usage is TRBJ1-1; 10 bases map to TRBD1. This sequence was found in a woman aged 25 to 39 with Graves disease. The sequenced sample was peripheral blood mononuclear cells (PBMCs), obtained at new diagnosis, from a patient treated with antithyroid drugs. The CDR3 here is CASSPTGGGTEAFF. The CDR3 nucleotides are TGTGCCAGCAGTCCGACAGGGGGCGGGACTGAAGCTTTCTTT.